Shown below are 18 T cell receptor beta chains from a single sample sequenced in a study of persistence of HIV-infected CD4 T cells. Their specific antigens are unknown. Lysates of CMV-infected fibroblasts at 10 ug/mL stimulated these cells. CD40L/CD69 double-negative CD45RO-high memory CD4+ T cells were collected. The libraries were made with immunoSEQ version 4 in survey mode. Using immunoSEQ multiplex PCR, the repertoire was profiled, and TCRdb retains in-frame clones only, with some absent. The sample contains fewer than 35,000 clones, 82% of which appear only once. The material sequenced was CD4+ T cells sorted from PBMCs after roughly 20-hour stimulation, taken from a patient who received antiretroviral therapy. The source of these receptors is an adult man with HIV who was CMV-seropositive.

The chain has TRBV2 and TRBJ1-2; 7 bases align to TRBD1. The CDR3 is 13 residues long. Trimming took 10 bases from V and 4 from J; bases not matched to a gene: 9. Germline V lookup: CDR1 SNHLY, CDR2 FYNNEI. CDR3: CAIKDRDTYGYTF. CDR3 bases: TGTGCCATCAAAGACAGGGATACCTATGGCTACACCTTC.

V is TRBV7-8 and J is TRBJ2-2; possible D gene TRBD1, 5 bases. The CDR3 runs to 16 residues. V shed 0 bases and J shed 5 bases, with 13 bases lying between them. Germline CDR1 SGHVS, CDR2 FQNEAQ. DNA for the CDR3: TGTGCCAGCAGCTTAGCGCTAGGGGCGAGAACCGGGGAGCTGTTTTTT. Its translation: CASSLALGARTGELFF.

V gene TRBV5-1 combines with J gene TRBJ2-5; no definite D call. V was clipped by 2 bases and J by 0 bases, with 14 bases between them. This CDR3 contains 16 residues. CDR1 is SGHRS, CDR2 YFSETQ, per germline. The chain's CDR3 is CASSLVTSKNQETQYF. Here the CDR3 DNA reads TGCGCCAGCAGCTTAGTTACCTCCAAGAACCAAGAGACCCAGTACTTC.

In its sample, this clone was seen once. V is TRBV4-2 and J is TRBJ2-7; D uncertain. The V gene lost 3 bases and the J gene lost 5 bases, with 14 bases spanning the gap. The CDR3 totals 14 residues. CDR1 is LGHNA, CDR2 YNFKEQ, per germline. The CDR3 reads CASSHPDRNHEQYF. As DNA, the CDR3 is TGTGCCAGCAGCCACCCAGACCGGAACCACGAGCAGTACTTC.

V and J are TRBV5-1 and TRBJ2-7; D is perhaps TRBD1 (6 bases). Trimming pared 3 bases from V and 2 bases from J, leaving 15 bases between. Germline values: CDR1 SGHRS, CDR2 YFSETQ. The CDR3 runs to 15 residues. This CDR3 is CASSSLGALAYEQYF. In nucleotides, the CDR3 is TGCGCCAGCAGCTCACTGGGGGCTTTGGCCTACGAGCAGTACTTC.

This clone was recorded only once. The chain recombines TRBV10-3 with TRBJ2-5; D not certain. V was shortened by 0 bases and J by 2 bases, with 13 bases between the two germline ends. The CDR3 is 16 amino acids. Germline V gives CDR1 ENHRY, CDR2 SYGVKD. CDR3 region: CAISESPRAEQETQYF. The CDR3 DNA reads TGTGCCATCAGTGAGTCGCCCCGGGCAGAACAAGAGACCCAGTACTTC.

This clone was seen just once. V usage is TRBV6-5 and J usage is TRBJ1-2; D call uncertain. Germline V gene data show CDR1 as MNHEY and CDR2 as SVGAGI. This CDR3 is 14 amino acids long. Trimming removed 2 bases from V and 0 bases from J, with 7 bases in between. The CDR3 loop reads CASSYAGANYGYTF. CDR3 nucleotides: TGTGCCAGCAGTTACGCGGGAGCTAACTATGGCTACACCTTC.

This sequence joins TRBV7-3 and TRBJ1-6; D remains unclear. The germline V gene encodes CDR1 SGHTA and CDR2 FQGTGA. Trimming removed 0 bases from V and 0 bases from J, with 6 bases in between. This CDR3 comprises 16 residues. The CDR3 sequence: CASSLTGSSYNSPLHF. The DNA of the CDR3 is TGTGCCAGCAGCTTAACAGGGAGCTCCTATAATTCACCCCTCCACTTT.

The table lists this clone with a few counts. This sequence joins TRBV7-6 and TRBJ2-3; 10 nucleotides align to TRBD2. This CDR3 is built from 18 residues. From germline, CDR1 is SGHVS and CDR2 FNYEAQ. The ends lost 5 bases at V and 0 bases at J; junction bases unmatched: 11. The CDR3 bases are TGTGCCAGCAGCCTGAATACCATAGCGGGGGGCAGCACAGATACGCAGTATTTT. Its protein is CASSLNTIAGGSTDTQYF.

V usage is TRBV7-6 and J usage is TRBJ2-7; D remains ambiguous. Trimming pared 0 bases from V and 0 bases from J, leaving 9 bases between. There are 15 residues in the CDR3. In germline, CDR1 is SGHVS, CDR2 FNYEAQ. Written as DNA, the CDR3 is TGTGCCAGCAGCTTAGCGCGCGACAACTCCTACGAGCAGTACTTC. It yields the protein CASSLARDNSYEQYF.

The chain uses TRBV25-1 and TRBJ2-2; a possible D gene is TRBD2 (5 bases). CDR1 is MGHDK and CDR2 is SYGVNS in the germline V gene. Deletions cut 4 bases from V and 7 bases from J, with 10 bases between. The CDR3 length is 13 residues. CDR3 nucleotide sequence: TGTGCCAGCAGTGTCCCGGGATTCGGGGAGCTGTTTTTT. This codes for CASSVPGFGELFF.

CDR3 nucleotide sequence: TGTGCCAGCACCTTACTAGCGGCAGATACGCAGTATTTT. This codes for CASTLLAADTQYF. The rearrangement joins TRBV6-6 to TRBJ2-3; 8 nucleotides line up with TRBD2. CDR3 length equals 13 residues. Germline lookup yields CDR1 MNHNY and CDR2 SVGAGI (reference sequence). V shed 7 bases and J 4 bases; nucleotides not matched to a gene: 4.

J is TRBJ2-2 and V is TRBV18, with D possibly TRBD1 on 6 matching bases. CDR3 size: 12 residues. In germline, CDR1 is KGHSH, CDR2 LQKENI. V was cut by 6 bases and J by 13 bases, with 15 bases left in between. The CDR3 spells CASSPTGVGLFF. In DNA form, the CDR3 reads TGTGCCAGCTCGCCGACAGGAGTTGGGCTGTTTTTT.

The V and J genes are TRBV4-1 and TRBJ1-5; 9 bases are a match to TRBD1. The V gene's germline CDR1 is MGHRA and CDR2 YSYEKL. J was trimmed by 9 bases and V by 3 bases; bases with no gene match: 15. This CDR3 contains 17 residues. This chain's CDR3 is CASSHIATQGQGRPQHF. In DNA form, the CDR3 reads TGCGCCAGCAGCCACATCGCAACACAGGGACAGGGCCGGCCCCAGCATTTT.

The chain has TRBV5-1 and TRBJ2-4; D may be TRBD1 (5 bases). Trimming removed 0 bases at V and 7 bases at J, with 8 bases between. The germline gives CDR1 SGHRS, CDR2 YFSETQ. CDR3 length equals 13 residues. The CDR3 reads CASSLDRSNIQYF. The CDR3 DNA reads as TGCGCCAGCAGCTTGGACAGGAGCAACATTCAGTACTTC.

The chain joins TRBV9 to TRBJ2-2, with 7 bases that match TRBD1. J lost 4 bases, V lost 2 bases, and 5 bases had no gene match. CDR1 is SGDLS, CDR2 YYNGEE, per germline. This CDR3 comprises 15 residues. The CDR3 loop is CASSVGQVGTGELFF. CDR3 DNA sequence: TGTGCCAGCAGCGTTGGACAGGTTGGCACCGGGGAGCTGTTTTTT.

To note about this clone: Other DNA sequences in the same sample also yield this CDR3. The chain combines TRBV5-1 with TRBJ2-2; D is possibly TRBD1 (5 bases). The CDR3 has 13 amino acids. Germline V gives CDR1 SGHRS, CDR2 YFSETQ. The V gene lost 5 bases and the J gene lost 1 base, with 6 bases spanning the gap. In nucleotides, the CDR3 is TGCGCCAGCAGAACAGGGAACACCGGGGAGCTGTTTTTT. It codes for CASRTGNTGELFF.

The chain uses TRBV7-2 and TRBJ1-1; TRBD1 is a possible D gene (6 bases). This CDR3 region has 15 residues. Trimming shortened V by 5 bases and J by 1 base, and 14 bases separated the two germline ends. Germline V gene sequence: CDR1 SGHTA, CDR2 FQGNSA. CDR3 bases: TGTGCCAGCAGCGAATCAGGGGTGGCGAACACTGAAGCTTTCTTT. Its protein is CASSESGVANTEAFF.